A single sample gave rise to the 24 T cell receptor beta chains below, sequenced in a study of T cell responses to AZD1222 COVID-19 vaccine. The repertoire was sequenced with immunoSEQ multiplex PCR; TCRdb's copy has only in-frame clones and lacks some. The data show some 170,000 clones, about 88% seen once. The material was peripheral blood, obtained on day 0 of AZD1222 vaccination. All receptors derive from an adult in good health.

This chain links TRBV28 with TRBJ2-1; 8 nucleotides match TRBD2. Per germline, CDR1 MDHEN and CDR2 SYDVKM. V dropped 3 bases and J dropped 16; count of bases not matched to a gene: 14. The CDR3 has 14 amino acids. CDR3 DNA sequence: TGTGCCAGCAGTTTCTCCACGACGGGACTAGGGGTATTCTTC. It encodes CASSFSTTGLGVFF.

V is TRBV4-2 and J is TRBJ2-1; 7 bases agree with TRBD2. This CDR3 spans 15 amino acids. Germline trimming cut 4 bases from V and 4 bases from J; bases unmatched to any gene: 7. CDR1 LGHNA and CDR2 YNFKEQ come from the germline V gene. DNA for the CDR3: TGTGCCAGCAGCCCCTCGGAGCGGGAATACAATGAGCAGTTCTTC. This codes for CASSPSEREYNEQFF.

The CDR3 coding sequence is TGTGCCAGCAGCGGGAATATGGCCGGGGAGCTGTTTTTT. Translating gives CASSGNMAGELFF. This sequence joins TRBV2 and TRBJ2-2; possibly TRBD2 for D (5 bases). CDR3 length: 13 amino acids. V shed 6 bases and J shed 6 bases, with 11 bases lying between them. Germline CDR1 and CDR2: SNHLY and FYNNEI.

This rearrangement joins TRBV9 to TRBJ2-3; no reliable D call. The V end lost 4 bases, the J end lost 2 bases, and 5 bases lay between the germline ends. CDR3 length: 12 amino acids. The germline gives CDR1 SGDLS, CDR2 YYNGEE. Written as DNA, the CDR3 is TGTGCCAGCAGCTTATACACAGATACGCAGTATTTT. This gives the protein CASSLYTDTQYF.

The CDR3 loop reads CASSVGTNPTTDTQYF. DNA of the CDR3: TGTGCCAGTAGCGTGGGGACTAACCCGACCACAGATACGCAGTATTTT. The chain joins TRBV19 to TRBJ2-3, with 7 positions matching TRBD2. The CDR3 totals 16 residues. The germline CDR1 and CDR2 sequences are LNHDA and SQIVND (reference sequence). V lost 6 bases and J lost 2; bases outside the gene matches: 11.

The chain joins TRBV5-1 to TRBJ2-3; D might be TRBD1 or TRBD2, each matching 6 bases. V lost 4 bases, J lost 3 bases, and 15 bases lay in between. The CDR3 spans 15 residues. Germline assignment: CDR1 SGHRS and CDR2 YFSETQ. The CDR3 loop reads CASSPGLRGTDTQYF. The CDR3 DNA sequence: TGCGCCAGCAGCCCTGGACTAAGGGGGACAGATACGCAGTATTTT.

The chain has TRBV10-3 and TRBJ2-3, with 12 bases lining up with TRBD2. From germline, CDR1 is ENHRY and CDR2 SYGVKD. This CDR3 spans 16 amino acids. Germline trimming cut 6 bases from V and 6 bases from J; bases unmatched to any gene: 10. CDR3 coding DNA: TGTGCCATCAGGCAAGCTAGCGGGAGGGCCTTGGATACGCAGTATTTT. This sequence encodes CAIRQASGRALDTQYF.

The rearrangement links TRBV5-1 to TRBJ1-1; D gene unclear. The CDR3 has 15 residues. V was trimmed by 4 bases and J by 1 base, leaving 14 bases between them. The germline CDR1 and CDR2 sequences are SGHRS and YFSETQ. CDR3 sequence: CASSLSKSANTEAFF. For the CDR3, the DNA is TGCGCCAGCAGCCTTAGTAAGAGTGCGAACACTGAAGCTTTCTTT.

CDR3: CASSPGTTNTEAFF. The CDR3 DNA reads as TGCGCCAGCAGCCCTGGAACCACGAACACTGAAGCTTTCTTT. The genes are TRBV5-1 and TRBJ1-1; D gene ambiguous. Germline CDR1 is SGHRS and CDR2 is YFSETQ. The CDR3 contains 14 residues. V lost 4 bases, J lost 1 base, and 11 bases lay in between.

In its sample, this clone was seen once. The identical CDR3 is also encoded by other nucleotide sequences in the sample. This sequence joins TRBV9 and TRBJ1-6; D may be TRBD1 (6 bases). The V and J ends lost 0 bases and 6 bases respectively, with 7 bases between them. The CDR3 totals 14 residues. Germline lookup yields CDR1 SGDLS and CDR2 YYNGEE. CDR3 nucleotides: TGTGCCAGCAGCGTAGACAGGGTTAATTCACCCCTCCACTTT. Its protein is CASSVDRVNSPLHF.

The chain links TRBV7-9 to TRBJ1-6, with 7 nucleotides matching TRBD1. The V gene's germline CDR1 is SEHNR and CDR2 FQNEAQ (reference sequence). CDR3 length: 15 residues. V lost 1 base, J lost 7 bases, and 4 bases stayed unmatched. The CDR3 protein is CASSLGDRANSPLHF. The CDR3 nucleotides are TGTGCCAGCAGCTTAGGCGACAGGGCGAATTCACCCCTCCACTTT.

This clone qualifies as medium-sized (0.01 to 0.1%). The chain recombines TRBV6-1 with TRBJ1-6, with 7 bases lining up with TRBD1. The CDR3 loop spans 16 amino acids. Germline loops: CDR1 MNHNS, CDR2 SASEGT. The V and J ends lost 1 base and 5 bases, in that order; junction bases with no gene match: 5. The DNA for the CDR3 is TGTGCCAGCAGTGAAGACAGGGGAACCCATAATTCACCCCTCCACTTT. It is translated as CASSEDRGTHNSPLHF.

The rearrangement links TRBV30 to TRBJ2-3; 10 nucleotides match TRBD2. This CDR3 is 17 amino acids long. J was trimmed by 6 bases and V by 0 bases; bases with no gene match: 12. Germline V gives CDR1 GTSNPN, CDR2 SVGIG (reference sequence). This CDR3 is CAWSVGLSGRAADTQYF. CDR3 DNA sequence: TGTGCCTGGAGTGTAGGTCTGAGCGGGAGGGCCGCCGATACGCAGTATTTT. Filled out from reference TRBV30 and TRBJ2-3, the complete variable domain reads SQTIHQWPATLVQPVGSPLSLECTVEGTSNPNLYWYRQAAGRGLQLLFYSVGIGQISSEVPQNLSASRPQDRQFILSSKKLLLSDSGFYLCAWSVGLSGRAADTQYFGPGTRLTVL.

Here the CDR3 DNA reads TGTGCCAGCAGCAAGCGGGAGGGCCCCTACGAGCAGTACTTC. Encoded protein: CASSKREGPYEQYF. The chain combines TRBV27 with TRBJ2-7; 10 positions match TRBD2. The CDR3 covers 14 residues. V lost 6 bases and J lost 2; bases outside the gene matches: 4. The germline V gene has CDR1 MNHEY and CDR2 SMNVEV (reference sequence).

The chain is built from TRBV7-8 and TRBJ2-1; D is unclear. CDR3 length: 13 residues. Germline V CDR1 and CDR2: SGHVS, FQNEAQ. V dropped 0 bases and J dropped 7 bases, with 7 bases sitting between them. DNA for the CDR3: TGTGCCAGCAGCTTAGCGCGAAGGAATGAGCAGTTCTTC. Protein sequence: CASSLARRNEQFF.

J is TRBJ1-6 and V is TRBV5-1; 10 bases agree with TRBD1. Trimming at V came to 0 bases and at J to 10 bases, leaving 4 bases not matched to a gene. Germline CDR1 is SGHRS and CDR2 is YFSETQ. The CDR3 totals 15 residues. The CDR3 sequence is CASSLGGQGRSPLHF. In DNA, the CDR3 is TGCGCCAGCAGCTTGGGGGGACAGGGGAGGTCACCCCTCCACTTT.

The chain couples TRBV7-8 to TRBJ1-1; D is unclear. From germline, CDR1 is SGHVS and CDR2 FQNEAQ. With 2 bases removed from V and 7 bases from J, the gap between germline ends came to 17 bases. The CDR3 length is 15 residues. The CDR3 DNA sequence: TGTGCCAGCAGCTTAAGGGTGGTTCGGGGTGGTGAAGCTTTCTTT. It encodes CASSLRVVRGGEAFF.

The chain employs TRBV28 and TRBJ2-5; D is ambiguous. V shed 3 bases and J shed 4 bases, with 6 bases lying between them. Germline lookup yields CDR1 MDHEN and CDR2 SYDVKM. The CDR3 spans 12 residues. The CDR3 protein is CASSLYRETQYF. The CDR3 nucleotides are TGTGCCAGCAGTTTGTACCGAGAGACCCAGTACTTC.

This chain uses TRBV5-3 with TRBJ2-6, with TRBD2 identical over 7 bases. TRBV5-3 is an ORF for which the function is uncertain. There are 17 residues in the CDR3. J lost 4 bases, V lost 0 bases, and 7 bases had no gene match. The CDR3 reads CARSLGSGRSGANVLTF. The CDR3 DNA reads TGTGCCAGAAGCTTGGGGTCCGGGAGGTCGGGGGCCAACGTCCTGACTTTC.

The chain couples TRBV10-3 to TRBJ1-4; D is unresolved. Trimming took off 2 bases at V and 3 bases at J, with 7 bases between the two ends. This CDR3 is 14 amino acids long. Germline loops: CDR1 ENHRY, CDR2 SYGVKD. CDR3: CAISEGLSNEKLFF. The CDR3, as DNA: TGTGCCATCAGTGAGGGGTTATCTAATGAAAAACTGTTTTTT.

The genes are TRBV7-7 and TRBJ1-1; perhaps TRBD1 as D (5 bases). Germline lookup yields CDR1 SSHAT and CDR2 FNYEAQ (reference sequence). With 1 base removed from V and 1 base from J, the gap between germline ends came to 10 bases. The CDR3 runs to 15 residues. The CDR3 loop is CASSLGQKGNTEAFF. In DNA form, the CDR3 reads TGTGCCAGCAGCTTAGGACAGAAAGGGAACACTGAAGCTTTCTTT.

The chain uses TRBV4-1 and TRBJ1-1; the D gene is possibly TRBD1 (5 bases). The germline CDR1 and CDR2 sequences are MGHRA and YSYEKL. The germline V and J ends were trimmed by 2 bases and 5 bases, with 6 bases remaining between them. This CDR3 contains 12 residues. DNA for the CDR3: TGCGCCAGCAGCCAACAGGGTACTGAAGCTTTCTTT. Amino acid sequence: CASSQQGTEAFF.

This clone was observed once. The chain combines TRBV28 with TRBJ1-4, with a weak D call TRBD1 (6 bases). Per germline, CDR1 MDHEN and CDR2 SYDVKM. CDR3 length equals 13 residues. As DNA, the CDR3 is TGTGCTGCGAGGGGGGGGCCGATTGAAAAACTGTTTTTT. It translates to CAARGGPIEKLFF. Variable domain in full (rest from reference TRBV28 and TRBJ1-4): DVKVTQSSRYLVKRTGEKVFLECVQDMDHENMFWYRQDPGLGLRLIYFSYDVKMKEKGDIPEGYSVSREKKERFSLILESASTNQTSMYLCAARGGPIEKLFFGSGTQLSVL.

V is TRBV18 and J is TRBJ2-1; the D gene is possibly TRBD1 (5 bases). V dropped 5 bases and J dropped 7 bases, with 9 bases sitting between them. Looked up from germline, CDR1 is KGHSH and CDR2 is LQKENI. This CDR3 contains 12 residues. The CDR3 nucleotides are TGTGCCAGCTCAATGCAGGGAAATGAGCAGTTCTTC. Its translation: CASSMQGNEQFF.